Only a few counts were recorded for the clone carrying this T cell receptor beta chain. No antigen is known for it. Via MiXCR, TCRdb re-called the reads, giving one row per CDR3 protein. The table records 380,000 or so distinct CDR3 sequences, about 32% of them present only once. This specimen comes from a study of T cell repertoires in cytomegalovirus infection. As for the study in general: Both recently identified HLA-C-restricted and well-studied HLA-B-restricted CMV epitopes were used in the study. A matching HLA type, together with CMV infection, was signaled by public TCR beta signatures.

Broader study findings: Across the ex vivo response, the dominant clonotypes were HLA-C-restricted CMV-specific TCR beta clonotypes. Based on cumulative public TCR beta family frequency, carriers of CMV plus the relevant HLA were identified.

The germline CDR1 and CDR2 sequences are MNHEY and SVGEGT. CDR3 length: 12 amino acids. V gave up 10 bases and J gave up 4 bases; unmatched junction bases: 4. The material sequenced was cultured PBMCs, taken from culture after CMV antigen stimulation. This TCR derives from a human donor in good health (CMV status not recorded). Some clones in this sample may be carry-over from other donors' samples. V gene TRBV6-2 or TRBV6-3 combines with J gene TRBJ2-1; 7 nucleotides line up with TRBD1. This CDR3 is CATWGQYNEQFF. Written as DNA, the CDR3 is TGTGCCACCTGGGGACAGTACAATGAGCAGTTCTTC.